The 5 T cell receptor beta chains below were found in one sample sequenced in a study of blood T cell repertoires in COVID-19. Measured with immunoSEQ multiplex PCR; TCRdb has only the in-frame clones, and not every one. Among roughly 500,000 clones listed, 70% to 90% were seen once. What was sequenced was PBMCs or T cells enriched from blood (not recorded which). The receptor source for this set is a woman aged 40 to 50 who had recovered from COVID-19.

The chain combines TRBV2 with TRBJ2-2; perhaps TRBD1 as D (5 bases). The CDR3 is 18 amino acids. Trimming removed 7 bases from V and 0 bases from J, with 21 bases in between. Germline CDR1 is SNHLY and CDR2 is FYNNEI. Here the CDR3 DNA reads TGTGCCAGCACCCGTCAGTGGACATTGATCGCGAACACCGGGGAGCTGTTTTTT. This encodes CASTRQWTLIANTGELFF.

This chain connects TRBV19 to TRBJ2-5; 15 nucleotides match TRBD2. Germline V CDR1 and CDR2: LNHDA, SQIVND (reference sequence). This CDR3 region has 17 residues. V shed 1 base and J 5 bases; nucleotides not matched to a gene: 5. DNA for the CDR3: TGTGCCAGTAGTATAGTGGGGGGACTAGCGGGAGGCGAGACCCAGTACTTC. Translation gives CASSIVGGLAGGETQYF. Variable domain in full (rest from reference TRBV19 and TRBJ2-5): DGGITQSPKYLFRKEGQNVTLSCEQNLNHDAMYWYRQDPGQGLRLIYYSQIVNDFQKGDIAEGYSVSREKKESFPLTVTSAQKNPTAFYLCASSIVGGLAGGETQYFGPGTRLLVL.

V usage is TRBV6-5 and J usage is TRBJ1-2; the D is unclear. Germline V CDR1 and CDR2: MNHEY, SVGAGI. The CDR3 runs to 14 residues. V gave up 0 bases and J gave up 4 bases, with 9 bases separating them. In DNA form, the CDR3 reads TGTGCCAGCAGTTACTCGAGGGCAGGCTATGGCTACACCTTC. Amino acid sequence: CASSYSRAGYGYTF.

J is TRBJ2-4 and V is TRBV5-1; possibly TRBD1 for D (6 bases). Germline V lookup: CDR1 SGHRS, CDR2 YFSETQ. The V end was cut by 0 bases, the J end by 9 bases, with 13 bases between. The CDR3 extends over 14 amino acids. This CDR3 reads CASSLDRAVGIQYF. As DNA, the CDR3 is TGCGCCAGCAGCTTGGACAGGGCAGTCGGCATTCAGTACTTC.

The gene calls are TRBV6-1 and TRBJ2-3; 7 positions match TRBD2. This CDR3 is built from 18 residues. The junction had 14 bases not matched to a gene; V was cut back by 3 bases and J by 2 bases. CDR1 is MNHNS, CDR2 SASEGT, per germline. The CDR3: CASSEDLGGRPYTDTQYF. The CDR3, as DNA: TGTGCCAGCAGTGAGGATTTGGGAGGGAGGCCCTACACAGATACGCAGTATTTT.